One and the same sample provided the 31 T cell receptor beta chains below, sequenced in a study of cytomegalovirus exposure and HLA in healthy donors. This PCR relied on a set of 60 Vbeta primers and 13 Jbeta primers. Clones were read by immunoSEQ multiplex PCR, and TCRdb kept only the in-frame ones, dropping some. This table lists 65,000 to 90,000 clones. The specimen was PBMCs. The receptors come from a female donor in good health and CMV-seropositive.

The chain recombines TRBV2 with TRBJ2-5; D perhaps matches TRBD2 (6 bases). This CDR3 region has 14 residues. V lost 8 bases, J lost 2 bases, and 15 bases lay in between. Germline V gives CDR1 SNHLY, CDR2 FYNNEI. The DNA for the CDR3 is TGTGCCAGCCTACGGAGGGACCGACAAGAGACCCAGTACTTC. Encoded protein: CASLRRDRQETQYF.

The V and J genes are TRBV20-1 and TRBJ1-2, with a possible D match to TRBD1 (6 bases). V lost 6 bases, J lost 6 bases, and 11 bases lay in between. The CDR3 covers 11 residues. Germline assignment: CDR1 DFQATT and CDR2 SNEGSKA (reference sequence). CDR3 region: CSATGINGYTF. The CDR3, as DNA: TGCAGTGCCACAGGGATAAATGGCTACACCTTC.

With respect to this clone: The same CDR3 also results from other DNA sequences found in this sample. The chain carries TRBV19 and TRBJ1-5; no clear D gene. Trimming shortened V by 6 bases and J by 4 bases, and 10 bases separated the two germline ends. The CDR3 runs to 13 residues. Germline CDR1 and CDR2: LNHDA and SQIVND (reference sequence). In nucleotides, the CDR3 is TGTGCCAGTAGCGGAACCGGGAATCAGCCCCAGCATTTT. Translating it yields CASSGTGNQPQHF.

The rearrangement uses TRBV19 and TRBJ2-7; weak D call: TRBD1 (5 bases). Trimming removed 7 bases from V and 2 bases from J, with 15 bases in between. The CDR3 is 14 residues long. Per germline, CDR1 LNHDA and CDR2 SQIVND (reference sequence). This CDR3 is CASNHGQGTYEQYF. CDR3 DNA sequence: TGTGCCAGTAATCACGGGCAGGGCACCTACGAGCAGTACTTC.

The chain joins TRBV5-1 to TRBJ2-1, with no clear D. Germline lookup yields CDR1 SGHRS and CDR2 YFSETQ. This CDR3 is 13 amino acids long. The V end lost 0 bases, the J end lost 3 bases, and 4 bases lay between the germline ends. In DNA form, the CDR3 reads TGCGCCAGCAGCTTGGGAGACTACAATGAGCAGTTCTTC. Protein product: CASSLGDYNEQFF.

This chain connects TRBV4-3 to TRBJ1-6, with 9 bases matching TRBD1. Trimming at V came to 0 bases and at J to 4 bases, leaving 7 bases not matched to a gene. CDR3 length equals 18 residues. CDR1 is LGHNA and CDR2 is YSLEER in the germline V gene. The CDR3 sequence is CASSQDPGQGRYNSPLHF. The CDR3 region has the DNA TGCGCCAGCAGCCAAGATCCGGGACAGGGTAGATATAATTCACCCCTCCACTTT.

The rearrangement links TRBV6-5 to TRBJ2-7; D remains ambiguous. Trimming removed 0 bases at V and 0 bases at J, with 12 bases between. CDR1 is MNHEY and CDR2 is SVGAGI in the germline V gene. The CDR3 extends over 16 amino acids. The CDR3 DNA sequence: TGTGCCAGCAGTTACTCAGGTGGCCGGAGCTCCTACGAGCAGTACTTC. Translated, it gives CASSYSGGRSSYEQYF.

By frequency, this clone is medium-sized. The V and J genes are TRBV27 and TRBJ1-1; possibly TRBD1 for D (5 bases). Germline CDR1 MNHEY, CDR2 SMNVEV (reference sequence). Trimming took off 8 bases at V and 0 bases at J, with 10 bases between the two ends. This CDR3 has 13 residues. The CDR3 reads CASVDTMNTEAFF. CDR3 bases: TGTGCCAGCGTGGACACGATGAACACTGAAGCTTTCTTT.

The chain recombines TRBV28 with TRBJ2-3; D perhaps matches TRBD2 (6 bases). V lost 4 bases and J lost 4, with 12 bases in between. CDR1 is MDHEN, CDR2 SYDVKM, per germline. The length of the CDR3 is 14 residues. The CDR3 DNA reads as TGTGCCAGCAGTTCACGGGGAGGACCAGATACGCAGTATTTT. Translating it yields CASSSRGGPDTQYF.

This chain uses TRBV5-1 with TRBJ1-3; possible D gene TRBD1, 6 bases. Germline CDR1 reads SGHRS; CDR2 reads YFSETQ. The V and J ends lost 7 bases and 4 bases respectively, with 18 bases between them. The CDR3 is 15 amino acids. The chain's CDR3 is CASAPTGGTGNTIYF. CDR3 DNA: TGCGCCAGCGCTCCGACGGGGGGGACAGGAAACACCATATATTTT.

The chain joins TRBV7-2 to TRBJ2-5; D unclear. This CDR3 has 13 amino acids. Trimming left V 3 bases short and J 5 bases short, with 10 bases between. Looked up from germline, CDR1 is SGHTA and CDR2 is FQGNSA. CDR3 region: CASSLGLRETQYF. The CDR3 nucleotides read TGTGCCAGCAGCTTGGGTTTGCGGGAGACCCAGTACTTC. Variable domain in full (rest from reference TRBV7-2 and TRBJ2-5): GAGVSQSPSNKVTEKGKDVELRCDPISGHTALYWYRQSLGQGLEFLIYFQGNSAPDKSGLPSDRFSAERTGGSVSTLTIQRTQQEDSAVYLCASSLGLRETQYFGPGTRLLVL.

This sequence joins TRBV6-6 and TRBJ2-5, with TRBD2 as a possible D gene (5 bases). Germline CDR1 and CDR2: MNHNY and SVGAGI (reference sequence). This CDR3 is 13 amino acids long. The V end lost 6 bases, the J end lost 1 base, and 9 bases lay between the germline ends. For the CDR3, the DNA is TGTGCCAGCAGACCCGGAGGCCAAGAGACCCAGTACTTC. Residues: CASRPGGQETQYF.

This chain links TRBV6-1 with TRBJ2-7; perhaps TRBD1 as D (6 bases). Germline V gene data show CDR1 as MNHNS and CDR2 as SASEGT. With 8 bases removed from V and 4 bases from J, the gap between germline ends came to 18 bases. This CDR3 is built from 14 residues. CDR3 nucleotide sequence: TGTGCCAGCCGGAATAACAGGGTGGTATACGAGCAGTACTTC. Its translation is CASRNNRVVYEQYF.

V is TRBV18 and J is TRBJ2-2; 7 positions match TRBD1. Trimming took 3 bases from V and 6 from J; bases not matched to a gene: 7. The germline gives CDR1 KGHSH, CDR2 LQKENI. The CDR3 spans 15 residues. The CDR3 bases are TGTGCCAGCTCACCGCAGGACAGGAGCGCCGGGGAGCTGTTTTTT. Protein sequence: CASSPQDRSAGELFF.

In DNA form, the CDR3 reads TGTGCCAGCAGCGTTTTAGGGACTGGCGATGGCTACACCTTC. Protein sequence: CASSVLGTGDGYTF. This sequence joins TRBV9 and TRBJ1-2, with a possible D match to TRBD1 (5 bases). Germline V CDR1 and CDR2: SGDLS, YYNGEE. V lost 2 bases and J lost 6, with 14 bases in between. The CDR3 consists of 14 residues.

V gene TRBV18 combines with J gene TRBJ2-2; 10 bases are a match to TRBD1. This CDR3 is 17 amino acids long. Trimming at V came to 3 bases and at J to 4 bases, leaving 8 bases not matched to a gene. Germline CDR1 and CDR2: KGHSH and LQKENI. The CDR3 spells CASSPGGTGAGTGELFF. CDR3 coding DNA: TGTGCCAGCTCACCCGGAGGGACAGGGGCAGGCACCGGGGAGCTGTTTTTT.

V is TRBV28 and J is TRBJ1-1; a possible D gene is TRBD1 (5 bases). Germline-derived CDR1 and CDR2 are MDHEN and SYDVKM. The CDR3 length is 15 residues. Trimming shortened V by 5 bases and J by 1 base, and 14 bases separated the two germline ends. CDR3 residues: CASSRRQMKNTEAFF. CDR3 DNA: TGTGCCAGCAGTAGGCGACAGATGAAGAACACTGAAGCTTTCTTT.

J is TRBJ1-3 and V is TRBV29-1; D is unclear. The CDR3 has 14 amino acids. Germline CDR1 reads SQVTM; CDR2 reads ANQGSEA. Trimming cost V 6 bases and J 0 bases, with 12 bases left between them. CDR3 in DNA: TGCAGCGTCAGACGGACTAACTCTGGAAACACCATATATTTT. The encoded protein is CSVRRTNSGNTIYF.

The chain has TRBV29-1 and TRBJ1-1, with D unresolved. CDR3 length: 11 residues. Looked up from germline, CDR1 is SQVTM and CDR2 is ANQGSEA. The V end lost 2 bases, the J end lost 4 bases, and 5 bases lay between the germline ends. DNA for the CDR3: TGCAGCGTTGAACAGGTCACTGAAGCTTTCTTT. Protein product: CSVEQVTEAFF.

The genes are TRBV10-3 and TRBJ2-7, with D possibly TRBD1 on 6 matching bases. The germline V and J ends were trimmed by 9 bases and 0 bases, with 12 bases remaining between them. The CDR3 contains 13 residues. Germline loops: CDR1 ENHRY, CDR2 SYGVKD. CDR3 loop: CAIGRGGSYEQYF. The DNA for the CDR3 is TGTGCCATTGGGAGAGGGGGCTCCTACGAGCAGTACTTC.

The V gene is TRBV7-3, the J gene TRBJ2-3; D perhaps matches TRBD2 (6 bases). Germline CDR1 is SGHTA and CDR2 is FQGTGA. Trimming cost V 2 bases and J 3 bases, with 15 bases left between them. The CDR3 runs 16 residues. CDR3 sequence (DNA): TGTGCCAGCAGCTTACATTCGACTAGTGGGACAGATACGCAGTATTTT. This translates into CASSLHSTSGTDTQYF.

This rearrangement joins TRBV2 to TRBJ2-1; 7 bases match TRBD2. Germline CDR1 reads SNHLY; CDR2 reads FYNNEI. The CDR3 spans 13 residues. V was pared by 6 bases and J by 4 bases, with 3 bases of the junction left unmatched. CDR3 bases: TGTGCCAGCAGACGACTAGCTTACAATGAGCAGTTCTTC. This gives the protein CASRRLAYNEQFF.

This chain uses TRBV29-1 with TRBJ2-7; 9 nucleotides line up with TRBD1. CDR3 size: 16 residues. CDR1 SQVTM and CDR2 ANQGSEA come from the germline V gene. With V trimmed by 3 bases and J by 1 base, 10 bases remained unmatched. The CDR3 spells CSVESNIGQGSYEQYF. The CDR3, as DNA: TGCAGCGTTGAGTCGAATATAGGACAGGGGTCCTACGAGCAGTACTTC.

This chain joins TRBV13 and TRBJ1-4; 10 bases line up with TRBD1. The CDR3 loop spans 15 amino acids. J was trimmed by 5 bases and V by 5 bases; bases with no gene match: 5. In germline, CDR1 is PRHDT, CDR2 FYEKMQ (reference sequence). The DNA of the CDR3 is TGTGCCAGCAGCCCACGGACAGGGGGGAATGAAAAACTGTTTTTT. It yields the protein CASSPRTGGNEKLFF.

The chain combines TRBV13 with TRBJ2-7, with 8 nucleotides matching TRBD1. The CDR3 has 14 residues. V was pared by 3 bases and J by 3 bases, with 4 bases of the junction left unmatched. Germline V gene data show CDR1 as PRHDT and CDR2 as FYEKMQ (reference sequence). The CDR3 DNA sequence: TGTGCCAGCAGCTTCCCAGGGGGCATCTACGAGCAGTACTTC. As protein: CASSFPGGIYEQYF.

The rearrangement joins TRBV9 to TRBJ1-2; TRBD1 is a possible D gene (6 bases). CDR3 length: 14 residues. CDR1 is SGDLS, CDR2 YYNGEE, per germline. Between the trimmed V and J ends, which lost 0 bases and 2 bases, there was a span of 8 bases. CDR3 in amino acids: CASSVATGNYGYTF. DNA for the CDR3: TGTGCCAGCAGCGTAGCTACAGGGAACTATGGCTACACCTTC.

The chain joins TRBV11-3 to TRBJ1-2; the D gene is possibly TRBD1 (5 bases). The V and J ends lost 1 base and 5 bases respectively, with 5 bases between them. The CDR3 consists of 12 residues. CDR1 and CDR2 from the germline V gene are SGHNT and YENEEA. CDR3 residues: CASSLAGYGYTF. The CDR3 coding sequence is TGTGCCAGCAGCTTAGCAGGGTATGGCTACACCTTC. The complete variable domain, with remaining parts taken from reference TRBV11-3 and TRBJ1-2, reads EAGVVQSPRYKIIEKKQPVAFWCNPISGHNTLYWYLQNLGQGPELLIRYENEEAVDDSQLPKDRFSAERLKGVDSTLKIQPAELGDSAVYLCASSLAGYGYTFGSGTRLTVV.

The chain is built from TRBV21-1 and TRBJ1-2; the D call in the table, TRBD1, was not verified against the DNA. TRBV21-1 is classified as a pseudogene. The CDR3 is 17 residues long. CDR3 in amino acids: CASSKVGTGGSRNGYTF. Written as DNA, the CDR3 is TGTGCCAGCAGCAAAGTAGGGACAGGGGGATCCAGAAATGGCTACACCTTC.

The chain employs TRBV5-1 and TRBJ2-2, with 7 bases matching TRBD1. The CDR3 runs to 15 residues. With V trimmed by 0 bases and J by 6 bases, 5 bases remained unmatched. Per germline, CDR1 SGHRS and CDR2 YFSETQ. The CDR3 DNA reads TGCGCCAGCAGCTTGGCAGGACAGGTATCCGGGGAGCTGTTTTTT. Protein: CASSLAGQVSGELFF.

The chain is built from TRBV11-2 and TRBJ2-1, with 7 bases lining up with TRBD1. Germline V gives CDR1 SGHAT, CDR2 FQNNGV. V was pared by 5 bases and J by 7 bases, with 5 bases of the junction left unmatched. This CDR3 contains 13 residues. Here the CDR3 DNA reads TGTGCCAGCAGCCTGACAGGGAGTAATGAGCAGTTCTTC. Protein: CASSLTGSNEQFF.

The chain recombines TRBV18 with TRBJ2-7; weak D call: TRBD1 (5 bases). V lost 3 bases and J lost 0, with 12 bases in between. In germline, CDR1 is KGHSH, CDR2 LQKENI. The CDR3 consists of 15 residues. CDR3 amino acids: CASSPSDSSSYEQYF. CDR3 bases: TGTGCCAGCTCACCGAGCGACAGTAGCTCCTACGAGCAGTACTTC.